This T cell receptor beta chain derives from a study of T cells in Graves' hyperthyroidism and ophthalmopathy. Hyperthyroidism, newly diagnosed and lasting under 2 months, affected patients aged 18 to 65. Every diagnosis used clinical symptoms, serum thyroxine and TRAb, thyroid ultrasound and orbital computed tomography. RNA transcripts yielded amplified TCR beta CDR3 regions. HTBI primers were employed in a first-round RT-PCR of the TCR CDR3. TCRdb independently ran MiXCR on the multiplex PCR reads; one entry per CDR3 protein. The table has about 620,000 distinct CDR3 sequences, 15% to 20% seen once; the top ten hold over 3.5%. Whole-study results and caveats: Ophthalmopathy and stable hyperthyroidism were told apart by a 13 V-J model.

Trimming shortened V by 2 bases and J by 5 bases, and 9 bases separated the two germline ends. Germline V CDR1 and CDR2: SGHTA, FQGNSA. This CDR3 spans 13 amino acids. This clonotype occurred many times. Its antigen remains unknown. The sequenced material came from blood. The V call is TRBV7-2, the J call TRBJ2-5; D is unresolved. The origin of this receptor is a woman younger than 45 with Graves' hyperthyroidism. The CDR3 nucleotides are TGTGCCAGCAGCTTAAAGATGGGGGAGACCCAGTACTTC. This encodes CASSLKMGETQYF.